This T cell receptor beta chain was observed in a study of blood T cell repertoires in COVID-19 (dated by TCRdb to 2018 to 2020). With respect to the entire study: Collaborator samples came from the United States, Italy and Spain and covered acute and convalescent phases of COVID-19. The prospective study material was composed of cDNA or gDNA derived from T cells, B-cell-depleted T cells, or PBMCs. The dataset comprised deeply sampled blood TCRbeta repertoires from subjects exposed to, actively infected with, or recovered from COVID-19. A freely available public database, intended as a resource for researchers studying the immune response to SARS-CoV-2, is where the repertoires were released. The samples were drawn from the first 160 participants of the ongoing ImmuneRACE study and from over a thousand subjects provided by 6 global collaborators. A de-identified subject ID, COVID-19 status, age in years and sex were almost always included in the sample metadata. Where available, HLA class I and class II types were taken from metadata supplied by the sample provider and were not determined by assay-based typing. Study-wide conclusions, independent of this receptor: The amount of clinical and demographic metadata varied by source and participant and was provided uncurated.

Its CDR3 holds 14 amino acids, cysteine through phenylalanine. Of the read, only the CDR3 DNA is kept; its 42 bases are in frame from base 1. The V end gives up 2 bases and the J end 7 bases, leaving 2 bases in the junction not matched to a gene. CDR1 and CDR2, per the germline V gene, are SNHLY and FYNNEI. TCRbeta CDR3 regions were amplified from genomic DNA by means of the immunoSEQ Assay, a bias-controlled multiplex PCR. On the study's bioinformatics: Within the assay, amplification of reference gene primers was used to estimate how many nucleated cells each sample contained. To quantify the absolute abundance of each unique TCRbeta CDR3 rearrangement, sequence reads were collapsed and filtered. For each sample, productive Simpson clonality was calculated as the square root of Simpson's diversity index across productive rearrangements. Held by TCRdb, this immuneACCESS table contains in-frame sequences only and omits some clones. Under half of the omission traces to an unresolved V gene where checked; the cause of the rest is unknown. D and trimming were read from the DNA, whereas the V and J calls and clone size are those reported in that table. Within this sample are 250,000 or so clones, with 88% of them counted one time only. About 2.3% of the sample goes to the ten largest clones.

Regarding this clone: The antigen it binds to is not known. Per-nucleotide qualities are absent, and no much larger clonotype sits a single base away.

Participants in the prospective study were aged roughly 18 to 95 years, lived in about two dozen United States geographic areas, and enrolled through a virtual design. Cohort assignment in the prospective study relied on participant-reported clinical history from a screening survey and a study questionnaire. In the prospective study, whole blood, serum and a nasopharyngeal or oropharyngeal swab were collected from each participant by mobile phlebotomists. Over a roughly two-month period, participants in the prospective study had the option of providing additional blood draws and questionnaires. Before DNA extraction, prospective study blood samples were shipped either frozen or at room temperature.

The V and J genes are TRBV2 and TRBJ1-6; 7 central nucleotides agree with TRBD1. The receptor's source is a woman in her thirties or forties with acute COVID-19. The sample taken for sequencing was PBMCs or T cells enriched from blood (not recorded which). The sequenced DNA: TGTGCCAGCAGTGAACTGACAGGGAATTCACCCCTCCACTTT. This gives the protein CASSELTGNSPLHF.